This T cell receptor (beta chain) comes out of a study of T cells after posttransplantation cyclophosphamide. Profiled with immunoSEQ multiplex PCR; TCRdb holds only in-frame clones, not every one. The sample has 20,000 to 25,000 clones; 73% are singletons. Broader study findings: TRB overlap between skin or GI tissue T cells and blood was limited.

Comments on this clone: The antigen remains undetermined. The identical CDR3 is also encoded by other nucleotide sequences in the sample.

Peripheral blood was collected from the related graft donor on the marrow donation day. The CDR3 covers 13 residues. Germline CDR1 is SEHNR and CDR2 is FQNEAQ (reference sequence). V lost 6 bases to trimming and J lost 8 bases, with 13 bases between them. The sequence was collected from a woman aged 55 to 70 in good health, CMV-negative, and a related stem cell transplant donor. Material for sequencing was memory CD4+ T cells sorted from PBMCs. V is TRBV7-9 and J is TRBJ2-2; TRBD1 is a possible D gene (6 bases). DNA of the CDR3: TGTGCCAGCAGTACAGGGTTCACTGGGGAGCTGTTTTTT. This sequence encodes CASSTGFTGELFF.